This entry is about one TCR beta chain. This sample is drawn from a study of graft-versus-host responses after intestinal transplantation. Study-wide results and caveats: Some GvH clones were seen earlier in gut or blood, suggesting intestinal origin.

V shed 6 bases, J shed 5 bases, and the junction held 6 bases outside the gene matches. This CDR3 contains 15 residues. Per the germline V gene, CDR1 is MNHEY and CDR2 is SVGAGI. Repertoires were generated with immunoSEQ multiplex PCR, while TCRdb's copy carries only in-frame clones and drops some. The repertoire consists of about 8,200 clones, with over 25% occurring once and the leading ten covering approximately 6%. The J gene is TRBJ2-1, the V gene TRBV6-5; TRBD2 matches 11 bases. The clonotype comes from a human patient who received an intestinal transplant. The sequencing used alloreactive CD4+ T cells from a mixed lymphocyte reaction culture, collected before intestinal transplant. This sample's subset: CFSE-low proliferating T cells sorted from approximately six-day pre-transplant mixed lymphocyte reaction (GvH or HvG direction). The CDR3 region has the DNA TGTGCCAGCAGCCAAACTAGCGGGAGTCACAATGAGCAGTTCTTC. Translating gives CASSQTSGSHNEQFF.